Each of the 8 T cell receptor beta chains below was sequenced from the same sample in a study of vaccination and CD4 T cells after COVID-19. The Oncomine TCR Beta short-read assay sequenced DNA from cultured CD4+ T cells. TCRdb re-called the PCR reads with MiXCR, one entry per CDR3 protein. The table includes more than 9,000 distinct CDR3 sequences, around a third detected once. What these receptors recognize is not known. Treatment denoted: approximately 10-day PBMC culture with coronavirus spike peptide pools or control peptides (ViraFEST assay). Material: CD4+ T cells from blood, cultured in vitro. Every receptor here comes from a human donor who had recovered from COVID-19.

This clonotype ranks as medium-sized. V and J are TRBV20-1 and TRBJ2-5, with D perhaps given as TRBD1 or TRBD2 (5 bases each). The CDR3 consists of 14 residues. Germline values: CDR1 DFQATT, CDR2 SNEGSKA (reference sequence). V lost 2 bases and J lost 5, with 15 bases in between. The CDR3 spells CSARRGRTPETQYF. The CDR3 DNA follows: TGCAGTGCTAGAAGGGGACGAACCCCGGAGACCCAGTACTTC.

This clonotype occurred a few times. The chain couples TRBV2 to TRBJ1-6, with D possibly TRBD1 on 5 matching bases. V gave up 6 bases and J gave up 5 bases, with 14 bases separating them. Germline CDR1 SNHLY, CDR2 FYNNEI. There are 15 residues in the CDR3. The CDR3 here is CASREGLGNNSPLHF. CDR3 sequence (DNA): TGTGCCAGCAGGGAGGGGTTAGGGAATAATTCACCCCTCCACTTT.

V and J are TRBV6-2 or TRBV6-3 and TRBJ1-1; TRBD1 aligns across 9 bases. The CDR3 is made up of 13 amino acids. With 8 bases clipped from V and 4 bases from J, the junction kept 5 bases outside the gene matches. Germline assignment: CDR1 MNHEY and CDR2 SVGEGT. CDR3 nucleotides: TGTGCCAGCGAACAGGGGGCTCTCACTGAAGCTTTCTTT. Translated: CASEQGALTEAFF.

This clonotype has just a few counts. The V and J genes are TRBV15 and TRBJ2-7, with D hard to call. The CDR3 runs to 14 residues. Germline CDR1 reads LNHNV; CDR2 reads YYDKDF (reference sequence). The ends were cut back, 1 base at V and 3 bases at J, with 10 bases in the middle. CDR3 residues: CATSRAPVGYEQYF. CDR3 in DNA: TGTGCCACCAGCAGAGCACCAGTCGGCTACGAGCAGTACTTC.

The CDR3: CSVVRANTEAFF. The CDR3 region has the DNA TGCAGCGTTGTCCGGGCGAACACTGAAGCTTTCTTT. V is TRBV29-1 and J is TRBJ1-1; D unclear. Per the germline V gene, CDR1 is SQVTM and CDR2 is ANQGSEA. The CDR3 is 12 amino acids. Trimming pared 4 bases from V and 1 base from J, leaving 7 bases between.

With regard to this clonotype: Sequence at one end of the junction differs from germline and may be a read error. The chain recombines TRBV5-6 with TRBJ1-1, with TRBD1 matching 9 bases. The CDR3 is 15 residues long. Germline lookup yields CDR1 SGHDT and CDR2 YYEEEE. This chain's CDR3 is CTSSWGTGSSTEAFF. The CDR3 DNA reads TGTACCAGCAGCTGGGGGACAGGGTCGAGCACTGAAGCTTTCTTT.

V and J are TRBV11-3 and TRBJ1-1; D is unclear. With 5 bases removed from V and 6 bases from J, the gap between germline ends came to 13 bases. CDR1 SGHNT and CDR2 YENEEA come from the germline V gene. The CDR3 spans 13 residues. The CDR3 nucleotides are TGTGCCAGCAGCACAATTAGAACCGCTGAAGCTTTCTTT. It codes for CASSTIRTAEAFF.

The chain recombines TRBV25-1 with TRBJ1-2, with a tentative D call TRBD1 (5 bases). This CDR3 is built from 16 residues. CDR1 is MGHDK, CDR2 SYGVNS, per germline. V gave up 4 bases and J gave up 3 bases, with 18 bases separating them. CDR3 sequence reads: CASSGYRDFRDYGYTF. CDR3 nucleotides: TGTGCCAGCAGTGGATACCGGGACTTCAGGGACTATGGCTACACCTTC.